The present T cell receptor beta chain was sequenced within a study of metastatic and nonmetastatic thyroid tumors. There are many counts of this clone. No patient received treatment before thyroid surgery. TCRdb used MiXCR to call clones anew from the PCR reads. The sample has about 47,000 clones; about 25% are singletons. V was pared by 3 bases and J by 2 bases, with 14 bases between. Germline V gene data show CDR1 as SGHKS and CDR2 as YYEKEE (reference sequence). The CDR3 spans 15 residues. The receptor was derived from a male donor with papillary thyroid cancer or a benign thyroid nodule (not recorded which). Some clones in this sample may be carry-over from other donors' samples. V is TRBV5-5 and J is TRBJ2-5; the D call may be TRBD1 or TRBD2 (5 bases each). Sequenced sample: blood. The CDR3 loop reads CASSSGPGPQETQYF. The CDR3 DNA follows: TGTGCCAGCAGCTCGGGGCCGGGGCCACAAGAGACCCAGTACTTC.